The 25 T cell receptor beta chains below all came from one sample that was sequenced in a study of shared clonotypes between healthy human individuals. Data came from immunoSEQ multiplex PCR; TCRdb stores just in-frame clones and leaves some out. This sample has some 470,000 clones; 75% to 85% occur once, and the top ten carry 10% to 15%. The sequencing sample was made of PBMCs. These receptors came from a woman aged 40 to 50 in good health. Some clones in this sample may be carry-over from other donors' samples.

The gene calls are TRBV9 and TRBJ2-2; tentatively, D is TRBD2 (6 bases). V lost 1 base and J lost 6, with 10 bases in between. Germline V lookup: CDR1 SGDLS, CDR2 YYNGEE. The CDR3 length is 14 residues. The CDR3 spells CASSVRTTPGELFF. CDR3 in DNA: TGTGCCAGCAGCGTAAGGACTACCCCCGGGGAGCTGTTTTTT.

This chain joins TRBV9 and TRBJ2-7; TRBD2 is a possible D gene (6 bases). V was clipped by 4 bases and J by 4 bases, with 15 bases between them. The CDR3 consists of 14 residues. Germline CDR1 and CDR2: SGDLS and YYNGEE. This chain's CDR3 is CASSPRGSEYEQYF. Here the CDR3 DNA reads TGTGCCAGCAGCCCCCGGGGGAGCGAATACGAGCAGTACTTC.

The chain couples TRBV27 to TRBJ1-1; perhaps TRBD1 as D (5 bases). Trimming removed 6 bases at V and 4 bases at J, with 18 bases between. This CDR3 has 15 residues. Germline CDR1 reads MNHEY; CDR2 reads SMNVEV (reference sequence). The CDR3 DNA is TGTGCCAGCAGAACCAGGGACCTCGGGTCCACTGAAGCTTTCTTT. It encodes CASRTRDLGSTEAFF.

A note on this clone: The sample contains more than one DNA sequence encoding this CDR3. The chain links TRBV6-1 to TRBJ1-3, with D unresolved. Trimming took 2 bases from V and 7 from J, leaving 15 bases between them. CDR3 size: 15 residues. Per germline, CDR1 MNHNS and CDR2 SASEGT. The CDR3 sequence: CASSESVLIGNTIYF. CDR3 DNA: TGTGCCAGCAGTGAATCGGTCCTTATAGGGAACACCATATATTTT.

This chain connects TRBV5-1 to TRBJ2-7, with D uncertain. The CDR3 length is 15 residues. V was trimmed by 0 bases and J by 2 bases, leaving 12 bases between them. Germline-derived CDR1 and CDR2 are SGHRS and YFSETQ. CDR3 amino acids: CASSLGLRFTYEQYF. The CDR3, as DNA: TGCGCCAGCAGCTTGGGGTTGCGATTTACCTACGAGCAGTACTTC.

The DNA of the CDR3 is TGCGCCAGCAGTGATGTGGGGATACGAGGCAATGAGCAGTTCTTC. It specifies CASSDVGIRGNEQFF. The genes are TRBV10-1 and TRBJ2-1; D unresolved. The germline V gene encodes CDR1 WNHNN and CDR2 SYGVQD (reference sequence). The V end was cut by 3 bases, the J end by 6 bases, with 15 bases between. The CDR3 is made up of 15 amino acids.

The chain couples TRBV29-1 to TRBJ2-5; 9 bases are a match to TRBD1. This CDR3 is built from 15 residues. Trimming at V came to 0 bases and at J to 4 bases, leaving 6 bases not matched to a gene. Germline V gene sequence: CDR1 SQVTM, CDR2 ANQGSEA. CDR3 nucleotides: TGCAGCGTTGAAGAGTCCGGGACAGGGTTAGAGACCCAGTACTTC. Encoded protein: CSVEESGTGLETQYF.

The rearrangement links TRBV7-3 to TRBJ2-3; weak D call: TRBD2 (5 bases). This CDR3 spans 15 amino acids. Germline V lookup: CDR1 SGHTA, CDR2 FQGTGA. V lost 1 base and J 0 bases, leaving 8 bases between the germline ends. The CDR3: CASSLSGLSTDTQYF. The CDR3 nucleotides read TGTGCCAGCAGCTTAAGCGGGCTGAGCACAGATACGCAGTATTTT. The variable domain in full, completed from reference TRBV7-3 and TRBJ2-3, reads GAGVSQTPSNKVTEKGKYVELRCDPISGHTALYWYRQSLGQGPEFLIYFQGTGAADDSGLPNDRFFAVRPEGSVSTLKIQRTERGDSAVYLCASSLSGLSTDTQYFGPGTRLTVL.

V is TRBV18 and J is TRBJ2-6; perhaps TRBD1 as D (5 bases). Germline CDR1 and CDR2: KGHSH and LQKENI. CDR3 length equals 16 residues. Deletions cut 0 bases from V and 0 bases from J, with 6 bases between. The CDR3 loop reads CASSPPGRSGANVLTF. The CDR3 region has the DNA TGTGCCAGCTCACCACCGGGGCGCTCTGGGGCCAACGTCCTGACTTTC.

The CDR3 spells CASSQREMGNEQFF. Written as DNA, the CDR3 is TGTGCCAGCAGTCAGCGGGAGATGGGCAATGAGCAGTTCTTC. The V call is TRBV6-5, the J call TRBJ2-1; 8 positions agree with TRBD2. In germline, CDR1 is MNHEY, CDR2 SVGAGI. This CDR3 is built from 14 residues. Trimming at V came to 5 bases and at J to 6 bases, leaving 6 bases not matched to a gene.

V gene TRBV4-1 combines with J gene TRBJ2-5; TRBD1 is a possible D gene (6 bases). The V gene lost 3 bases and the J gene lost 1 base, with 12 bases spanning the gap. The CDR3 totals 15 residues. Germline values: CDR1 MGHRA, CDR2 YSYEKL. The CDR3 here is CASSQNFRGQETQYF. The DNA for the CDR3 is TGCGCCAGCAGCCAGAACTTCAGGGGCCAAGAGACCCAGTACTTC.

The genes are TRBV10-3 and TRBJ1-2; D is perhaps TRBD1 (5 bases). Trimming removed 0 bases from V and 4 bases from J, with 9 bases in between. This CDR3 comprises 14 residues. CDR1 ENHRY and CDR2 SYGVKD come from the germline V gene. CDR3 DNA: TGTGCCATCAGTGAGTCTGGAGACAGCTATGGCTACACCTTC. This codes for CAISESGDSYGYTF.

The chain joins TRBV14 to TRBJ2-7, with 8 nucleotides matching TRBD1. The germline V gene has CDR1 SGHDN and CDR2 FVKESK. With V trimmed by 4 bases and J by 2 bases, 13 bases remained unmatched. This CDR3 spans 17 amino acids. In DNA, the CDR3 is TGTGCCAGCAGCCCATACCACGGACAGGGAACGGCCTACGAGCAGTACTTC. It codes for CASSPYHGQGTAYEQYF.

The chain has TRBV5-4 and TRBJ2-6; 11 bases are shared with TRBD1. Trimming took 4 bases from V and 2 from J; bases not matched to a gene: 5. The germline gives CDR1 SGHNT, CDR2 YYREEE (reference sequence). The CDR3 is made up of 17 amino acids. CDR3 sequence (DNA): TGTGCCAGCAGCAACCGGGACAGGGGGGCTGGGGCCAACGTCCTGACTTTC. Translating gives CASSNRDRGAGANVLTF.

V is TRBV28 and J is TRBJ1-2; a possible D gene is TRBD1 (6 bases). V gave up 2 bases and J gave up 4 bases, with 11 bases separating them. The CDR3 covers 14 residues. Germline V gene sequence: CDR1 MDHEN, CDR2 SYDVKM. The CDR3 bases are TGTGCCAGCAGTTTAACTGGGGGCTTCTATGGCTACACCTTC. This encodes CASSLTGGFYGYTF.

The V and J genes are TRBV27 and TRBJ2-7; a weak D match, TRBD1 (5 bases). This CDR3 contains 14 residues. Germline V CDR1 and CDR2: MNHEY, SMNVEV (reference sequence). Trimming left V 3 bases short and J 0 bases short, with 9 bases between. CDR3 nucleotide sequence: TGTGCCAGCAGTTTCCAGGGCCGCTCCTACGAGCAGTACTTC. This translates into CASSFQGRSYEQYF.

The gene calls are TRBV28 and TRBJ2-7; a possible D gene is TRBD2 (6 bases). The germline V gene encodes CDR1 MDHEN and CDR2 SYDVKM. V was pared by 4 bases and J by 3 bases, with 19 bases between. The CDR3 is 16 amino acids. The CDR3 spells CASSSALRAGYYEQYF. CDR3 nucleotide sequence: TGTGCCAGCAGTTCAGCCCTAAGGGCGGGATACTACGAGCAGTACTTC.

The DNA of the CDR3 is TGTGCCAGCAGTTCGAACCCAGGGACTAGCGGAAGCTCCTACGAGCAGTACTTC. Its translation is CASSSNPGTSGSSYEQYF. V and J are TRBV28 and TRBJ2-7; 11 bases are shared with TRBD2. V shed 4 bases, J shed 0 bases, and the junction held 11 bases outside the gene matches. The CDR3 is 18 amino acids. Germline values: CDR1 MDHEN, CDR2 SYDVKM.

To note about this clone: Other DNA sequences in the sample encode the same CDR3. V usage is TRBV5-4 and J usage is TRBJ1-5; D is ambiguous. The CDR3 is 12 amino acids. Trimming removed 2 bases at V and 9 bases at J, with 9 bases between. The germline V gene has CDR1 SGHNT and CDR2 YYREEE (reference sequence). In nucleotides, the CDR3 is TGTGCCAGCAGCTTCCATGATGGGCCCCAGCATTTT. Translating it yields CASSFHDGPQHF.

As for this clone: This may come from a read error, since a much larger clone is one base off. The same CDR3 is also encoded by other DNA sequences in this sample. The CDR3 region has the DNA TGCAGCGTTGTTAGGACAGGAAACACCGGTGAGCTGTTTTTT. This gives the protein CSVVRTGNTGELFF. The chain links TRBV29-1 to TRBJ2-2; 7 nucleotides line up with TRBD1. The CDR3 totals 14 residues. The V gene's germline CDR1 is SQVTM and CDR2 ANQGSEA.

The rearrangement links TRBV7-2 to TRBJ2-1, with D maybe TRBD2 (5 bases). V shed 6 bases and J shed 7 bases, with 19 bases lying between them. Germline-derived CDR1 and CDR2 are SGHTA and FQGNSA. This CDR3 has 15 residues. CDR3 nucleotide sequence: TGTGCCAGCAGAAATAGGAGGATACCGGGGAATGAGCAGTTCTTC. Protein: CASRNRRIPGNEQFF.

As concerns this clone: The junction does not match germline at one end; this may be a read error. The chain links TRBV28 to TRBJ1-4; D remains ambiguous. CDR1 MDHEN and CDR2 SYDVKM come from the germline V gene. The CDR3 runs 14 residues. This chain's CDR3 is CAGSLQATNEKLFF. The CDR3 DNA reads TGTGCCGGCAGCCTGCAGGCAACTAATGAAAAACTGTTTTTT.

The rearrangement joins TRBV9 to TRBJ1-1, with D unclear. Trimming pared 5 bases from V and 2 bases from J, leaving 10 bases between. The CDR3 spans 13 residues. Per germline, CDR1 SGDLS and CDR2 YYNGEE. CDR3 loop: CASSLRTNTEAFF. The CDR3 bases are TGTGCCAGCAGTCTCAGGACCAACACTGAAGCTTTCTTT.

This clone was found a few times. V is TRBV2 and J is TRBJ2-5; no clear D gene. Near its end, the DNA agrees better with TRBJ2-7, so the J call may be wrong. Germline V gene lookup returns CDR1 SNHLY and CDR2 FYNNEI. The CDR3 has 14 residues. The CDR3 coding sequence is TGTGCCAGCAGTGAGGGCAGCTACTCCTACGAGCAGTACTTC. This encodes CASSEGSYSYEQYF.

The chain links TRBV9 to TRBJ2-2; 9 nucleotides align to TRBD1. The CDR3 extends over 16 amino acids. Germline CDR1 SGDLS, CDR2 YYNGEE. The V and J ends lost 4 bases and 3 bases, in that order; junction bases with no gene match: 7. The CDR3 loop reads CASSSPGQGHTGELFF. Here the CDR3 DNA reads TGTGCCAGCAGCTCCCCGGGACAGGGACACACCGGGGAGCTGTTTTTT.